Shown below are 17 T cell receptor beta chains from a single sample sequenced in a study of T-cell reconstitution after alpha-beta-depleted transplantation in children. Preparation of the TCRbeta library was carried out with unique molecular identifiers. One entry per CDR3 protein results from TCRdb running MiXCR on the PCR reads. The sample contains some 460,000 distinct CDR3 sequences, around 16% of which appear only once. The sample here was PBMCs, mostly from graft donor cells, taken 360 days after TCRalphabeta/CD19-depleted stem cell transplant. Source of these receptors: a boy younger than two who had a stem cell transplant for Wiskott-Aldrich syndrome, so the T cells may come from the graft donor.

The V and J genes are TRBV4-1 and TRBJ1-4; 7 bases map to TRBD1. The V gene end was trimmed by 2 bases and the J gene end by 8 bases; junction bases not matched to a gene: 8. CDR3 length: 15 residues. CDR1 and CDR2 from the germline V gene are MGHRA and YSYEKL. The CDR3 DNA is TGCGCCAGCAGCCAACTACCGGGACAGCGGGAAAAACTGTTTTTT. Residues: CASSQLPGQREKLFF.

The rearrangement joins TRBV19 to TRBJ1-1; D might be TRBD1 (5 bases). V was pared by 8 bases and J by 4 bases, with 11 bases between. The CDR3 runs to 12 residues. Per the germline V gene, CDR1 is LNHDA and CDR2 is SQIVND (reference sequence). CDR3 DNA sequence: TGTGCCAGTGCCGACGGGGGCACTGAAGCTTTCTTT. It specifies CASADGGTEAFF.

V is TRBV12-3 or TRBV12-4 and J is TRBJ2-7; TRBD1 matches at 7 bases. The CDR3 has 16 amino acids. V trimming: 4 bases; J trimming: 0 bases; junction bases outside the gene matches: 9. In DNA, the CDR3 is TGTGCCAGCAGTTCCGCCCCGGACAGGTCCTCCTACGAGCAGTACTTC. Protein: CASSSAPDRSSYEQYF.

V usage is TRBV7-2 and J usage is TRBJ2-2, with D tentatively TRBD1 (6 bases). Germline CDR1 reads SGHTA; CDR2 reads FQGNSA. CDR3 length: 15 amino acids. V shed 0 bases and J shed 7 bases, with 12 bases lying between them. CDR3 in DNA: TGTGCCAGCAGCTTAGCTAGCTCCAGGGGCGGGGAGCTGTTTTTT. Amino acids: CASSLASSRGGELFF.

This clonotype was seen only a few times. The chain carries TRBV24-1 and TRBJ2-3, with D possibly matching TRBD2 (6 bases). The CDR3 sequence is 16 residues long. Trimming took off 4 bases at V and 0 bases at J, with 13 bases between the two ends. The germline gives CDR1 KGHDR, CDR2 SFDVKD. The CDR3 protein is CATSEATGLSTDTQYF. The DNA of the CDR3 is TGTGCCACCAGTGAAGCGACGGGACTCAGCACAGATACGCAGTATTTT.

This clonotype was found a few times. The rearrangement links TRBV2 to TRBJ2-1; no firm D call. Germline V lookup: CDR1 SNHLY, CDR2 FYNNEI. V was shortened by 3 bases and J by 0 bases, with 9 bases between the two germline ends. CDR3 length: 15 residues. In DNA, the CDR3 is TGTGCCAGCAGTGATATACTTTACTCCTACAATGAGCAGTTCTTC. This translates into CASSDILYSYNEQFF.

This clonotype came up many times. The gene calls are TRBV5-6 and TRBJ2-1; D might be TRBD2 (6 bases). Germline V gives CDR1 SGHDT, CDR2 YYEEEE. Trimming took 4 bases from V and 4 from J, leaving 15 bases between them. The CDR3 totals 15 residues. The CDR3 DNA is TGTGCCAGCAGCACCCGGACTAACCCGTACAATGAGCAGTTCTTC. Its translation is CASSTRTNPYNEQFF.

The rearrangement links TRBV27 to TRBJ1-1; D unclear. Germline assignment: CDR1 MNHEY and CDR2 SMNVEV (reference sequence). The CDR3 is 16 amino acids. The ends were cut back, 1 base at V and 1 base at J, with 13 bases in the middle. CDR3 residues: CASSLLGLWGNTEAFF. CDR3 bases: TGTGCCAGCAGTTTATTGGGATTGTGGGGGAACACTGAAGCTTTCTTT.

V is TRBV7-9 and J is TRBJ2-1; D is undetermined. The CDR3 loop spans 16 amino acids. Trimming cost V 5 bases and J 1 base, with 15 bases left between them. Germline V gene data show CDR1 as SEHNR and CDR2 as FQNEAQ (reference sequence). The CDR3 DNA sequence: TGTGCCAGCAGCAGCCCAAGAGTAAAGTCCTACAATGAGCAGTTCTTC. This encodes CASSSPRVKSYNEQFF.

This clonotype was seen more than once but under ten times. V and J are TRBV5-1 and TRBJ2-4, with a weak D call TRBD1 (6 bases). V was pared by 8 bases and J by 8 bases, with 20 bases between. CDR1 is SGHRS and CDR2 is YFSETQ in the germline V gene. The CDR3 loop spans 14 amino acids. CDR3 coding DNA: TGCGCCAGTACCCCCGGTGGGGGCGCGGACATTCAGTACTTC. Residues: CASTPGGGADIQYF.

This rearrangement joins TRBV5-6 to TRBJ2-7; D is perhaps TRBD1 (5 bases). Germline loops: CDR1 SGHDT, CDR2 YYEEEE. The CDR3 length is 16 residues. V gave up 2 bases and J gave up 0 bases, with 15 bases separating them. DNA for the CDR3: TGTGCCAGCAGCTTTTCCCTTGGGGCGCCCTCCTACGAGCAGTACTTC. As protein: CASSFSLGAPSYEQYF.

CDR3 protein: CASSRSQTRNRHPLHF. The CDR3 DNA sequence: TGTGCCAGCAGTCGATCCCAGACAAGGAATCGTCACCCCCTCCACTTT. The genes are TRBV12-3 or TRBV12-4 and TRBJ1-6; D gene unclear. The CDR3 totals 16 residues. The V end was cut by 5 bases, the J end by 13 bases, with 24 bases between.

The gene calls are TRBV7-2 and TRBJ1-2, with TRBD1 as a possible D gene (5 bases). The V end lost 5 bases, the J end lost 8 bases, and 21 bases lay between the germline ends. Germline V gives CDR1 SGHTA, CDR2 FQGNSA. There are 15 residues in the CDR3. CDR3 sequence reads: CASSPRGTPLEGYTF. The CDR3 coding sequence is TGTGCCAGCAGCCCTCGAGGGACTCCCTTAGAAGGCTACACCTTC. Supplemented by reference TRBV7-2 and TRBJ1-2, the full variable domain reads GAGVSQSPSNKVTEKGKDVELRCDPISGHTALYWYRQSLGQGLEFLIYFQGNSAPDKSGLPSDRFSAERTGGSVSTLTIQRTQQEDSAVYLCASSPRGTPLEGYTFGSGTRLTVV.

This chain links TRBV30 with TRBJ2-1; TRBD2 agrees at 10 bases. Germline CDR1 GTSNPN, CDR2 SVGIG (reference sequence). The CDR3 length is 13 residues. Germline trimming cut 4 bases from V and 8 bases from J; bases unmatched to any gene: 5. DNA of the CDR3: TGTGCCTGGAAGGGACTAGCGAACGATGAGCAGTTCTTC. It specifies CAWKGLANDEQFF. Full variable domain (rest looked up from reference TRBV30 and TRBJ2-1): SQTIHQWPATLVQPVGSPLSLECTVEGTSNPNLYWYRQAAGRGLQLLFYSVGIGQISSEVPQNLSASRPQDRQFILSSKKLLLSDSGFYLCAWKGLANDEQFFGPGTRLTVL.

This clonotype was seen a few times. This chain uses TRBV29-1 with TRBJ2-5; D may be TRBD1 (6 bases). Germline V gives CDR1 SQVTM, CDR2 ANQGSEA. V lost 7 bases, J lost 5 bases, and 14 bases lay in between. The CDR3 is made up of 12 amino acids. The CDR3: CSGLQGSETQYF. The CDR3 DNA reads TGCAGCGGATTACAGGGATCGGAGACCCAGTACTTC. Drawing the rest from reference TRBV29-1 and TRBJ2-5, the complete variable domain is SAVISQKPSRDICQRGTSLTIQCQVDSQVTMMFWYRQQPGQSLTLIATANQGSEATYESGFVIDKFPISRPNLTFSTLTVSNMSPEDSSIYLCSGLQGSETQYFGPGTRLLVL.

The rearrangement uses TRBV5-6 and TRBJ2-1; 10 nucleotides match TRBD2. This CDR3 has 15 amino acids. The V gene's germline CDR1 is SGHDT and CDR2 YYEEEE. The junction had 7 bases not matched to a gene; V was cut back by 2 bases and J by 8 bases. Here the CDR3 reads CASSFLPSGRDEQFF. The CDR3 region has the DNA TGTGCCAGCAGCTTCCTGCCTAGCGGGAGAGATGAGCAGTTCTTC. Full variable domain (missing parts from reference TRBV5-6 and TRBJ2-1): DAGVTQSPTHLIKTRGQQVTLRCSPKSGHDTVSWYQQALGQGPQFIFQYYEEEERQRGNFPDRFSGHQFPNYSSELNVNALLLGDSALYLCASSFLPSGRDEQFFGPGTRLTVL.

In its sample, this clonotype was seen once. The junction and the germline gene differ at one end; a read error may be behind it. The rearrangement uses TRBV3-1 and TRBJ2-1, with 13 nucleotides matching TRBD2. Germline V gene lookup returns CDR1 LGHDT and CDR2 YNNKEL (reference sequence). The CDR3 has 15 residues. CDR3 region: CASSHTRTSGSGRVF. Here the CDR3 DNA reads TGTGCCAGCAGCCATACCAGGACTAGCGGGAGTGGTAGGGTCTTC.